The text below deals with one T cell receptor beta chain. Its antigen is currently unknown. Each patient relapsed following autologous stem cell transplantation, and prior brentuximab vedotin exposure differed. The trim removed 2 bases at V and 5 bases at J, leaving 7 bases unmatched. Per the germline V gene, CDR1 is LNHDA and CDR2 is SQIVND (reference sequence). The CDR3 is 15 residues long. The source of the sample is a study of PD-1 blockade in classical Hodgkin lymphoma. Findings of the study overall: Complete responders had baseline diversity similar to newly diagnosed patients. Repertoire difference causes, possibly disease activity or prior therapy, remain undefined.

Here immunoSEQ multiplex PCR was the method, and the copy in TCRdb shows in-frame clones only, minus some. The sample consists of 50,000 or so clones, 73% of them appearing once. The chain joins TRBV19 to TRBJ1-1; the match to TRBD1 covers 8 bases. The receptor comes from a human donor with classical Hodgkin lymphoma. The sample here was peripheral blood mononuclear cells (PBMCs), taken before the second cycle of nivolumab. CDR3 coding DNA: TGTGCCAGTAGTATAAGACAGGGGCGAGGGACTGAAGCTTTCTTT. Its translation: CASSIRQGRGTEAFF.